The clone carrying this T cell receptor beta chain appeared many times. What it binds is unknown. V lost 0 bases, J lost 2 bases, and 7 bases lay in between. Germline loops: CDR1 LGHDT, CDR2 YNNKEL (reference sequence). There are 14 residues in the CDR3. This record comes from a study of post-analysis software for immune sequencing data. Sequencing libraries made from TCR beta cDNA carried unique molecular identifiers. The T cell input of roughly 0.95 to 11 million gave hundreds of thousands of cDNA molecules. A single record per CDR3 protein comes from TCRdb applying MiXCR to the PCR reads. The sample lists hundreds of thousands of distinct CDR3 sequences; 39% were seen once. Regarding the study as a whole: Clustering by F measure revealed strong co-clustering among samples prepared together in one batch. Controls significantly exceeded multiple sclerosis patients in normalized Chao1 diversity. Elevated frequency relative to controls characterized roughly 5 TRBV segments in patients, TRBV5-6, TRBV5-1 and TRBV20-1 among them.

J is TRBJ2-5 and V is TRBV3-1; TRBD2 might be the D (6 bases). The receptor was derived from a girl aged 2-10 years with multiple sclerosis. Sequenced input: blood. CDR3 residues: CASSQDRGQETQYF. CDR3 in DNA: TGTGCCAGCAGCCAAGATCGGGGGCAAGAGACCCAGTACTTC.